A single sample is the source of the 32 T cell receptor beta chains below, sequenced in a study of cytomegalovirus exposure and HLA in healthy donors. Use of 60 Vbeta and 13 Jbeta primers characterized the PCR. TCRdb's table, derived via immunoSEQ multiplex PCR, lists solely in-frame clones and lacks some. This sample has 130,000 to 150,000 clones, with 55% to 80% found just once. Specimen: PBMCs. The receptor source for this set is a human donor in good health.

The chain uses TRBV5-1 and TRBJ2-7; D is possibly TRBD1 (6 bases). Germline V lookup: CDR1 SGHRS, CDR2 YFSETQ. The CDR3 loop spans 14 amino acids. With 2 bases removed from V and 5 bases from J, the gap between germline ends came to 14 bases. The CDR3 loop is CASSLESGVDEQYF. DNA of the CDR3: TGCGCCAGCAGCTTAGAGTCAGGGGTAGACGAGCAGTACTTC.

The chain has TRBV19 and TRBJ2-5; 12 positions agree with TRBD2. Germline CDR1 is LNHDA and CDR2 is SQIVND (reference sequence). The CDR3 covers 17 residues. Losses at the gene ends were 5 bases for V and 5 bases for J; bases not matched to a gene: 12. CDR3 DNA sequence: TGTGCCAGTAGTCAACTAGCGGGGGGCCCAGGGTGGGAGACCCAGTACTTC. This gives the protein CASSQLAGGPGWETQYF. Drawing the rest from reference TRBV19 and TRBJ2-5, the complete variable domain is DGGITQSPKYLFRKEGQNVTLSCEQNLNHDAMYWYRQDPGQGLRLIYYSQIVNDFQKGDIAEGYSVSREKKESFPLTVTSAQKNPTAFYLCASSQLAGGPGWETQYFGPGTRLLVL.

This chain joins TRBV5-1 and TRBJ2-2, with TRBD2 matching 14 bases. The germline V gene encodes CDR1 SGHRS and CDR2 YFSETQ. With V trimmed by 2 bases and J by 4 bases, 7 bases remained unmatched. The CDR3 loop spans 18 amino acids. For the CDR3, the DNA is TGCGCCAGCAGCTTTCTGACTAGCGGGGGGGCAGTCACCGGGGAGCTGTTTTTT. Translated, it gives CASSFLTSGGAVTGELFF.

The chain links TRBV30 to TRBJ1-2; tentative D call: TRBD1 (5 bases). Deletions cut 4 bases from V and 7 bases from J, with 10 bases between. Germline V gives CDR1 GTSNPN, CDR2 SVGIG (reference sequence). This CDR3 contains 11 residues. Written as DNA, the CDR3 is TGTGCCTGGATCAGGGAATTTGGCTACACCTTC. Its protein is CAWIREFGYTF. Full variable domain (remainder filled in from reference TRBV30 and TRBJ1-2): SQTIHQWPATLVQPVGSPLSLECTVEGTSNPNLYWYRQAAGRGLQLLFYSVGIGQISSEVPQNLSASRPQDRQFILSSKKLLLSDSGFYLCAWIREFGYTFGSGTRLTVV.

This clone turned up a few times. CDR3 coding DNA: TGTGCCAGCAGTTTAGGAGGGACCGGGGAGCTGTTTTTT. The encoded protein is CASSLGGTGELFF. This sequence joins TRBV27 and TRBJ2-2; tentative D call: TRBD2 (6 bases). The V end lost 2 bases, the J end lost 5 bases, and 6 bases lay between the germline ends. Per the germline V gene, CDR1 is MNHEY and CDR2 is SMNVEV (reference sequence). The CDR3 contains 13 residues.

This rearrangement joins TRBV5-5 to TRBJ2-2; tentative D call: TRBD2 (5 bases). There are 16 residues in the CDR3. Trimming removed 1 base from V and 0 bases from J, with 10 bases in between. The V gene's germline CDR1 is SGHKS and CDR2 YYEKEE (reference sequence). CDR3: CASSLLAYPNTGELFF. CDR3 nucleotide sequence: TGTGCCAGCAGCTTGCTAGCCTACCCGAACACCGGGGAGCTGTTTTTT.

V is TRBV2 and J is TRBJ2-1; the D is unclear. Germline CDR1 SNHLY, CDR2 FYNNEI. V was shortened by 6 bases and J by 8 bases, with 14 bases between the two germline ends. The CDR3 has 13 residues. As DNA, the CDR3 is TGTGCCAGCAGCCGGAACCTGAGGTATGAGCAGTTCTTC. Protein sequence: CASSRNLRYEQFF. The variable domain in full, with the rest retrieved from reference TRBV2 and TRBJ2-1, is EPEVTQTPSHQVTQMGQEVILRCVPISNHLYFYWYRQILGQKVEFLVSFYNNEISEKSEIFDDQFSVERPDGSNFTLKIRSTKLEDSAMYFCASSRNLRYEQFFGPGTRLTVL.

V gene TRBV5-4 combines with J gene TRBJ2-1; D not resolved. This CDR3 comprises 15 residues. V dropped 7 bases and J dropped 2 bases, with 16 bases sitting between them. Germline-derived CDR1 and CDR2 are SGHNT and YYREEE (reference sequence). This CDR3 is CASVLGPSPYNEQFF. CDR3 in DNA: TGTGCCAGCGTACTTGGGCCAAGCCCCTACAATGAGCAGTTCTTC.

This CDR3 is CASIPRREPYNEQFF. The CDR3 DNA sequence: TGTGCCAGCATCCCCAGGCGGGAGCCATACAATGAGCAGTTCTTC. The rearrangement links TRBV6-1 to TRBJ2-1, with 7 positions matching TRBD2. The junction had 10 bases not matched to a gene; V was cut back by 7 bases and J by 4 bases. There are 15 residues in the CDR3. The germline V gene has CDR1 MNHNS and CDR2 SASEGT.

V usage is TRBV6-6 and J usage is TRBJ2-1; D is possibly TRBD1 (5 bases). Looked up from germline, CDR1 is MNHNY and CDR2 is SVGAGI (reference sequence). The V end was cut by 6 bases, the J end by 15 bases, with 15 bases between. The CDR3 has 11 residues. CDR3 residues: CASSRQKKPFF. CDR3 in DNA: TGTGCCAGCAGCCGACAGAAGAAACCGTTCTTC.

The CDR3 region is CASSLGRVYYGYTF. CDR3 nucleotides: TGTGCCAGCAGCTTGGGCAGGGTTTACTATGGCTACACCTTC. V is TRBV5-5 and J is TRBJ1-2, with a possible D match to TRBD1 (5 bases). The CDR3 is 14 residues long. V shed 0 bases and J shed 3 bases, with 9 bases lying between them. The germline V gene has CDR1 SGHKS and CDR2 YYEKEE (reference sequence).

The chain is built from TRBV10-3 and TRBJ1-1; TRBD1 agrees at 9 bases. Germline V gene sequence: CDR1 ENHRY, CDR2 SYGVKD. Trimming took 2 bases from V and 1 from J; bases not matched to a gene: 8. This CDR3 spans 17 amino acids. CDR3 bases: TGTGCCATCAGTGAGCCGAGTTACAGGGGGCAGAACACTGAAGCTTTCTTT. Amino acid sequence: CAISEPSYRGQNTEAFF.

This clone occurred a few times. The gene calls are TRBV4-2 and TRBJ2-6; possible D gene TRBD2, 5 bases. Germline-derived CDR1 and CDR2 are LGHNA and YNFKEQ. CDR3 length: 18 amino acids. V was shortened by 0 bases and J by 0 bases, with 12 bases between the two germline ends. CDR3 sequence (DNA): TGTGCCAGCAGCCAAGACAGAACCGGGAACTCTGGGGCCAACGTCCTGACTTTC. It codes for CASSQDRTGNSGANVLTF.

Here the CDR3 reads CASSVRRGGSGELFF. In nucleotides, the CDR3 is TGTGCCAGCAGTGTGAGGCGGGGCGGCTCCGGGGAGCTGTTTTTT. The chain joins TRBV6-1 to TRBJ2-2; D might be TRBD2 (6 bases). V was shortened by 4 bases and J by 6 bases, with 15 bases between the two germline ends. The CDR3 is made up of 15 amino acids. Germline-derived CDR1 and CDR2 are MNHNS and SASEGT.

This clone was seen a handful of times. V is TRBV19 and J is TRBJ2-1; 8 nucleotides agree with TRBD2. V shed 6 bases and J 5 bases; nucleotides not matched to a gene: 15. CDR1 LNHDA and CDR2 SQIVND come from the germline V gene (reference sequence). This CDR3 is 17 amino acids long. CDR3 amino acids: CASSNPGGGGSNNEQFF. The CDR3 region has the DNA TGTGCCAGTAGCAACCCGGGGGGCGGGGGGAGCAACAATGAGCAGTTCTTC.

This sequence joins TRBV5-1 and TRBJ2-5, with 12 bases lining up with TRBD2. Germline V CDR1 and CDR2: SGHRS, YFSETQ. The CDR3 length is 16 residues. Trimming removed 4 bases from V and 2 bases from J; junction bases left unmatched: 6. CDR3 residues: CASSPTSGRPQETQYF. The DNA of the CDR3 is TGCGCCAGCAGCCCCACTAGCGGGAGGCCGCAAGAGACCCAGTACTTC.

This sequence joins TRBV19 and TRBJ2-7, with D perhaps matching TRBD1 (5 bases). There are 13 residues in the CDR3. CDR1 is LNHDA and CDR2 is SQIVND in the germline V gene (reference sequence). Trimming pared 5 bases from V and 3 bases from J, leaving 11 bases between. The CDR3 sequence: CASSLQDNYEQYF. The CDR3 DNA reads as TGTGCCAGTAGTCTACAGGACAACTACGAGCAGTACTTC.

This clone was seen a handful of times. This chain uses TRBV7-6 with TRBJ1-1, with D maybe TRBD1 (5 bases). Germline-derived CDR1 and CDR2 are SGHVS and FNYEAQ. The CDR3 totals 13 residues. V lost 2 bases, J lost 1 base, and 5 bases lay in between. The CDR3 sequence is CASSLQGNTEAFF. CDR3 coding DNA: TGTGCCAGCAGCTTACAGGGGAACACTGAAGCTTTCTTT. Combining the CDR3 with reference TRBV7-6 and TRBJ1-1 gives the whole variable domain GAGVSQSPRYKVTKRGQDVALRCDPISGHVSLYWYRQALGQGPEFLTYFNYEAQQDKSGLPNDRFSAERPEGSISTLTIQRTEQRDSAMYRCASSLQGNTEAFFGQGTRLTVV.

This clone was found a few times. This rearrangement joins TRBV19 to TRBJ1-5; perhaps TRBD1 as D (6 bases). V was shortened by 8 bases and J by 4 bases, with 18 bases between the two germline ends. This CDR3 comprises 15 residues. Germline assignment: CDR1 LNHDA and CDR2 SQIVND (reference sequence). The CDR3 nucleotides read TGTGCCAGTGCCTTATGGGGGCGATGGAATCAGCCCCAGCATTTT. As protein: CASALWGRWNQPQHF. Filled out from reference TRBV19 and TRBJ1-5, the complete variable domain reads DGGITQSPKYLFRKEGQNVTLSCEQNLNHDAMYWYRQDPGQGLRLIYYSQIVNDFQKGDIAEGYSVSREKKESFPLTVTSAQKNPTAFYLCASALWGRWNQPQHFGDGTRLSIL.

The rearrangement uses TRBV5-4 and TRBJ2-3; D might be TRBD1 (5 bases). The germline CDR1 and CDR2 sequences are SGHNT and YYREEE (reference sequence). The length of the CDR3 is 15 residues. Trimming stripped 1 base from V and 3 bases from J, with 12 bases between. The CDR3 loop reads CASSLKQVGTDTQYF. CDR3 DNA: TGTGCCAGCAGCTTGAAACAGGTTGGAACAGATACGCAGTATTTT.

The CDR3 coding sequence is TGTGCCAGCAGTCAAGAGGCAGCTCCGAACACTGAAGCTTTCTTT. Encoded protein: CASSQEAAPNTEAFF. The chain is built from TRBV28 and TRBJ1-1; unclear D gene. CDR3 length equals 15 residues. Germline lookup yields CDR1 MDHEN and CDR2 SYDVKM. V was trimmed by 5 bases and J by 1 base, leaving 14 bases between them.

This clone was counted only a few times. The chain uses TRBV27 and TRBJ2-7, with 9 bases aligning to TRBD2. The CDR3 has 15 residues. Germline lookup yields CDR1 MNHEY and CDR2 SMNVEV (reference sequence). V gave up 5 bases and J gave up 3 bases; unmatched junction bases: 8. Written as DNA, the CDR3 is TGTGCCAGCAGTCCGTTGGGGCGGGGGGGCTACGAGCAGTACTTC. Translating gives CASSPLGRGGYEQYF.

This clone has just one count. The rearrangement uses TRBV27 and TRBJ2-6, with a weak D call TRBD2 (6 bases). Germline CDR1 reads MNHEY; CDR2 reads SMNVEV (reference sequence). This CDR3 is 16 amino acids long. The V gene lost 3 bases and the J gene lost 0 bases, with 9 bases spanning the gap. The CDR3 protein is CASSFGGLSGANVLTF. In nucleotides, the CDR3 is TGTGCCAGCAGTTTCGGGGGTCTCTCTGGGGCCAACGTCCTGACTTTC. Filled out from reference TRBV27 and TRBJ2-6, the complete variable domain reads EAQVTQNPRYLITVTGKKLTVTCSQNMNHEYMSWYRQDPGLGLRQIYYSMNVEVTDKGDVPEGYKVSRKEKRNFPLILESPSPNQTSLYFCASSFGGLSGANVLTFGAGSRLTVL.

In this sample, this clone turned up a few times. The rearrangement uses TRBV4-1 and TRBJ2-7; maybe TRBD2 (7 bases). With 4 bases removed from V and 4 bases from J, the gap between germline ends came to 17 bases. CDR1 and CDR2 from the germline V gene are MGHRA and YSYEKL. The CDR3 totals 15 residues. In DNA, the CDR3 is TGCGCCAGCAGCCTCCTAAGGGGGGAGGGGTACGAGCAGTACTTC. Its protein is CASSLLRGEGYEQYF.

The chain carries TRBV6-5 and TRBJ2-7; 9 nucleotides match TRBD1. Germline CDR1 is MNHEY and CDR2 is SVGAGI. The CDR3 covers 14 residues. Trimming took 4 bases from V and 6 from J; bases not matched to a gene: 7. Here the CDR3 reads CASSSGTGIGEQYF. Here the CDR3 DNA reads TGTGCCAGCAGTTCCGGGACAGGGATTGGCGAGCAGTACTTC.

The V call is TRBV7-9, the J call TRBJ2-1; no definite D call. The germline V gene has CDR1 SEHNR and CDR2 FQNEAQ (reference sequence). The CDR3 runs to 12 residues. Trimming removed 1 base at V and 9 bases at J, with 7 bases between. This chain's CDR3 is CASSLGAGEQFF. The CDR3 region has the DNA TGTGCCAGCAGCTTAGGGGCTGGTGAGCAGTTCTTC.

This chain joins TRBV6-5 and TRBJ1-2; no definite D call. Looked up from germline, CDR1 is MNHEY and CDR2 is SVGAGI. The germline V and J ends were trimmed by 6 bases and 1 base, with 9 bases remaining between them. This CDR3 comprises 13 residues. The DNA for the CDR3 is TGTGCCAGCAGGCTCGACAATAACTATGGCTACACCTTC. This codes for CASRLDNNYGYTF.

This rearrangement joins TRBV6-5 to TRBJ2-1, with TRBD1 identical over 7 bases. The CDR3 runs to 12 residues. V was clipped by 5 bases and J by 9 bases; unmatched bases: 4. Germline V gene lookup returns CDR1 MNHEY and CDR2 SVGAGI. CDR3 nucleotide sequence: TGTGCCAGCAGTCGTACAGGGGCTGAGCAGTTCTTC. Encoded protein: CASSRTGAEQFF.

The chain joins TRBV18 to TRBJ1-4; TRBD1 is a possible D gene (6 bases). The CDR3 has 15 amino acids. CDR1 is KGHSH, CDR2 LQKENI, per germline. V was trimmed by 5 bases and J by 6 bases, leaving 16 bases between them. CDR3 protein: CASSFTGYSDEKLFF. CDR3 DNA: TGTGCCAGCTCATTCACAGGGTATTCGGATGAAAAACTGTTTTTT.

V and J are TRBV4-1 and TRBJ1-3; TRBD1 aligns across 8 bases. J gave up 5 bases and V 0 bases, and 9 bases lay outside the gene matches. The CDR3 spans 17 residues. Germline loops: CDR1 MGHRA, CDR2 YSYEKL. The CDR3 region is CASSQDKGQGSRNTIYF. CDR3 nucleotides: TGCGCCAGCAGCCAAGATAAAGGACAGGGATCGCGAAACACCATATATTTT.

The chain couples TRBV29-1 to TRBJ2-7; 7 bases are shared with TRBD1. Germline CDR1 is SQVTM and CDR2 is ANQGSEA. V was clipped by 6 bases and J by 2 bases; unmatched bases: 7. The CDR3 totals 13 residues. CDR3 loop: CSVRPTGTYEQYF. The DNA for the CDR3 is TGCAGCGTCAGACCGACAGGGACCTACGAGCAGTACTTC.

This clone has a handful of counts. The rearrangement uses TRBV3-1 (or the pseudogene TRBV3-2) and TRBJ2-1; D not certain. Germline loops: CDR1 LGHDT, CDR2 YNNKEL (reference sequence). The CDR3 is 8 residues long. The germline V and J ends were trimmed by 4 bases and 14 bases, with 3 bases remaining between them. The chain's CDR3 is CASSPKFF. DNA of the CDR3: TGTGCCAGCAGCCCCAAGTTCTTC.